A single sample gave rise to the 9 T cell receptor beta chains below, sequenced in a study of CD8 T cells in ankylosing spondylitis. TCRdb fed the 5' RACE reads into MiXCR, producing one record per CDR3 protein. The sample has 200,000 to 250,000 distinct CDR3 sequences, roughly a tenth seen once; the top ten hold 2.5% to 3%. The source material was blood, either unsorted or a sorted T cell fraction (not recorded which). The receptors shown here come from a male donor with ankylosing spondylitis or in good health (not recorded which).

This clonotype was counted at least ten times. The chain links TRBV2 to TRBJ2-1; D possibly uses TRBD1 or TRBD2 (5 bases each). Trimming took off 6 bases at V and 2 bases at J, with 17 bases between the two ends. The length of the CDR3 is 16 residues. CDR1 SNHLY and CDR2 FYNNEI come from the germline V gene. Here the CDR3 DNA reads TGTGCCAGCAGGGACCCGACGGGGCCTGCCTACAATGAGCAGTTCTTC. Translated, it gives CASRDPTGPAYNEQFF.

This clonotype was seen at least ten times. V is TRBV12-3 or TRBV12-4 and J is TRBJ2-7; a weak D match, TRBD1 (6 bases). CDR3 size: 13 residues. V lost 3 bases and J lost 7, with 13 bases in between. The CDR3 DNA sequence: TGTGCCAGCAGTTTGGGGGCACCGGGGGAGCAGTACTTC. Amino acid sequence: CASSLGAPGEQYF.

This clonotype has a count of ten or more. This sequence joins TRBV6-1 and TRBJ1-1; D is perhaps TRBD1 (6 bases). V lost 8 bases to trimming and J lost 0 bases, with 13 bases between them. The CDR3 is 14 residues long. Germline V gives CDR1 MNHNS, CDR2 SASEGT. CDR3 region: CASLGAGVNTEAFF. CDR3 nucleotides: TGTGCCAGCCTGGGGGCGGGGGTGAACACTGAAGCTTTCTTT.

This clonotype was seen more than once but under ten times. The rearrangement uses TRBV21-1 and TRBJ1-1; the D call of TRBD1 is as the table states it, not checked on the DNA. TRBV21-1 is a pseudogene. This CDR3 comprises 17 residues. CDR3 sequence: CASSKSVTSGRGTEAFF. The CDR3 DNA reads as TGTGCCAGCAGCAAATCTGTGACTTCGGGACGTGGAACTGAAGCTTTCTTT.

This sequence joins TRBV4-1 and TRBJ2-7, with a weak D call TRBD1 (5 bases). This CDR3 region has 15 residues. Trimming removed 3 bases from V and 0 bases from J, with 12 bases in between. Per the germline V gene, CDR1 is MGHRA and CDR2 is YSYEKL. CDR3: CASSHDDSASYEQYF. In DNA, the CDR3 is TGCGCCAGCAGCCATGATGACAGTGCCTCCTACGAGCAGTACTTC.

This clonotype was recorded at least ten times. The rearrangement uses TRBV18 and TRBJ1-4; D is ambiguous. CDR3 length: 13 residues. CDR1 is KGHSH, CDR2 LQKENI, per germline. V was cut by 2 bases and J by 4 bases, with 5 bases left in between. DNA of the CDR3: TGTGCCAGCTCACCAGGGGTTAATGAAAAACTGTTTTTT. Translated, it gives CASSPGVNEKLFF.

This sequence joins TRBV11-2 and TRBJ2-4, with 10 nucleotides matching TRBD2. V lost 4 bases, J lost 0 bases, and 6 bases stayed unmatched. This CDR3 comprises 17 residues. Germline V gene sequence: CDR1 SGHAT, CDR2 FQNNGV. Here the CDR3 DNA reads TGTGCCAGCAGCTCAGATAGCGGGGGGCGAGCCAAAAACATTCAGTACTTC. Translated, it gives CASSSDSGGRAKNIQYF.

There are many counts of this clonotype. The rearrangement joins TRBV11-2 to TRBJ2-7; D unclear. The germline V gene encodes CDR1 SGHAT and CDR2 FQNNGV. The CDR3 consists of 14 residues. Trimming took 0 bases from V and 3 from J, leaving 9 bases between them. The chain's CDR3 is CASSLDGPLYEQYF. DNA for the CDR3: TGTGCCAGCAGCTTAGATGGTCCCCTCTACGAGCAGTACTTC.

This clonotype was seen more than once but under ten times. The J gene is TRBJ2-1, the V gene TRBV6-1; D unresolved. This CDR3 has 17 amino acids. The V gene lost 2 bases and the J gene lost 1 base, with 15 bases spanning the gap. Looked up from germline, CDR1 is MNHNS and CDR2 is SASEGT. CDR3 sequence: CASSEQEGLSSYNEQFF. CDR3 nucleotides: TGTGCCAGCAGTGAACAGGAAGGCTTGAGTTCCTACAATGAGCAGTTCTTC.